A selection of T cell receptor beta chains follows, all from one sample in a study of cytomegalovirus exposure and HLA in healthy donors. Here immunoSEQ multiplex PCR was the method, and the copy in TCRdb shows in-frame clones only, minus some. This table has some 120,000 clones, roughly 77% appearing once. What was sequenced was PBMCs. The receptor source for this set is a man aged 35 to 55 in good health and CMV-seronegative. Both conserved end residues are part of each CDR3. D genes are given only for firm matches. Size is omitted from some rows. Given values are once, few, many or a class for expanded clones.

TRBV6-5	-	TRBJ2-7	TRBD1	TGTGCCTCTAGGACAGGGACCTACGAGCAGTACTTC	CASRTGTYEQYF
TRBV6-5	-	TRBJ1-1	-	TGTGCCAGCATGGGGGGGAGTGAAGCTTTCTTT	CASMGGSEAFF
TRBV15	-	TRBJ2-2	TRBD1	TGTGCCACCAGCAGAATGACAGGGGTAGGGTCCGGGGAGCTGTTTTTT	CATSRMTGVGSGELFF
TRBV4-3	once	TRBJ2-1	TRBD2	TGCGCCAGCAGCCACTTAGGACTAGCGGGGGGAACCCAGTTCTTC	CASSHLGLAGGTQFF
TRBV11-2	-	TRBJ2-5	-	TGTGCCAGCAGCTTGCGGGGCTGGGAGACCCAGTACTTC	CASSLRGWETQYF
TRBV9	-	TRBJ1-2	TRBD1	TGTGCCAGCAGCGTAGACCGGGACAGCCGTGGCTACACCTTC	CASSVDRDSRGYTF
TRBV10-1	-	TRBJ2-3	TRBD1	TGCGCCAGCAGCGAGGACAGGGGTGTAGGCACAGATACGCAGTATTTT	CASSEDRGVGTDTQYF
TRBV5-1	-	TRBJ2-3	TRBD2	TGCGCCAGCAGCCCTACTAGCGCTTTATGGGATACGCAGTATTTT	CASSPTSALWDTQYF
TRBV9	-	TRBJ1-2	-	TGCGCCAGCAGCGTAGTAGCAGGGGTAACGGGCTACACCTTC	CASSVVAGVTGYTF
TRBV19	-	TRBJ2-7	-	TGTGCCAGTGCGGGGTCCCACGAGCAGTACTTC	CASAGSHEQYF
TRBV19	-	TRBJ2-5	-	TGTGCCAGTACCCCCCCAGGTCGGGAGACCCAGTACTTC	CASTPPGRETQYF
TRBV21-1	-	TRBJ2-7	-	TGTGCCAGCAGGGACAGGCTCCGGACTAGCGGGAGATACGAGCAGTACTTC	CASRDRLRTSGRYEQYF
TRBV19	-	TRBJ1-2	-	TGTGCCAGTAGTATAGTGGACAGCCTCTATGGCTACACCTTC	CASSIVDSLYGYTF
TRBV25-1	-	TRBJ2-5	-	TGTGCCAGCAGGACGGGAGATCGGGAGACCCAGTACTTC	CASRTGDRETQYF
TRBV10-3	-	TRBJ2-1	-	TGTGCCATCAGTGCGGGCGACGGGGAGCGTTACAATGAGCAGTTCTTC	CAISAGDGERYNEQFF
TRBV19	-	TRBJ1-1	-	TGTGCCAGTAGATTCCAGGGCTCTGAAGCTTTCTTT	CASRFQGSEAFF
TRBV9	-	TRBJ2-7	TRBD1	TGTGCCAGCAGCGAGGAGGAGGTTGGGACAGGGGCCCACGAGCAGTACTTC	CASSEEEVGTGAHEQYF
TRBV27	once	TRBJ2-2	TRBD1	TGTGCCAGCACTCACCGGGACAGGGTCACCGGGGAGCTGTTTTTT	CASTHRDRVTGELFF
TRBV18	-	TRBJ1-5	-	TGTGCCAGCTCACCAGACAGCAATAGCAATCAGCCCCAGCATTTT	CASSPDSNSNQPQHF
TRBV30	once	TRBJ1-1	-	TGTGCCTGGAGTGCACAGGGTAACACTGAAGCTTTCTTT	CAWSAQGNTEAFF
TRBV29-1	-	TRBJ1-1	-	TGCAGCGTTGAAGGGGCTGCGAACACTGAAGCTTTCTTT	CSVEGAANTEAFF
TRBV7-9	-	TRBJ2-5	-	TGTGCCAGCAGCTACCGGGGAGAGACCCAGTACTTC	CASSYRGETQYF
TRBV19	-	TRBJ2-5	TRBD2	TGTGCCAGTAGTCGACTAGCGGGGGATACCGGGGCGACCCAGTACTTC	CASSRLAGDTGATQYF
TRBV27	-	TRBJ2-3	TRBD2	TGTGCCAGCAGTCCTCCCCCCGGGCTAGCGGGGAGCACAGATACGCAGTATTTT	CASSPPPGLAGSTDTQYF
TRBV5-1	-	TRBJ2-3	TRBD1	TGCGCCAGCAGCTTAGGGGGCACTAGCACAGATACGCAGTATTTT	CASSLGGTSTDTQYF
TRBV6-1	-	TRBJ1-1	-	TGTGCCAGCAGTGAAGATGAGACAGCGAACACTGAAGCTTTCTTT	CASSEDETANTEAFF
TRBV10-2	-	TRBJ2-2	-	TGCGCCAGCAATTTCCAGGGTGGCCCCACCGGGGAGCTGTTTTTT	CASNFQGGPTGELFF
TRBV14	few	TRBJ1-2	TRBD1	TGTGCCAGCAGCCAAGTACAGGGGGCGCGTGGCTACACCTTC	CASSQVQGARGYTF
TRBV27	-	TRBJ2-3	-	TGTGCCAGCAGTTTGCAGGGTTGGGCAGATACGCAGTATTTT	CASSLQGWADTQYF
TRBV27	-	TRBJ2-1	-	TGTGCCAGCAGCCCGCGGCCCCACGGGAATGAGCAGTTCTTC	CASSPRPHGNEQFF
TRBV28	-	TRBJ1-4	-	TGTGCCAGCAGAACTTTAGCAACTAATGAAAAACTGTTTTTT	CASRTLATNEKLFF
TRBV6-5	-	TRBJ1-1	-	TGTGCCACCGGACTACTCGGGACGGAGAACACTGAAGCTTTCTTT	CATGLLGTENTEAFF
TRBV7-2	few	TRBJ1-2	-	TGTGCCAGCAGCTTAGTTAGTGGGACACGCTATGGCTACACCTTC	CASSLVSGTRYGYTF
TRBV19	-	TRBJ2-7	TRBD2	TGTGCCAGTAGTAGCGGGGGTTACGAGCAGTACTTC	CASSSGGYEQYF
TRBV6-4	few	TRBJ2-2	TRBD2	TGTGCCAGCAGTCTAGCGGACACCGGGGAGCTGTTTTTT	CASSLADTGELFF
TRBV10-1	-	TRBJ2-1	-	TGCGCCAGCAGTGAGTCCAGGCTCCCAGGTGGAGGTGAGCAGTTCTTC	CASSESRLPGGGEQFF
TRBV7-2	-	TRBJ1-1	-	TGTGCCAGCAGCTTACGGGTTGTGAACACTGAAGCTTTCTTT	CASSLRVVNTEAFF
TRBV6-5	-	TRBJ1-1	-	TGTGCCAGCAGTTATAGCGAAAACACTGAAGCTTTCTTT	CASSYSENTEAFF
TRBV14	once	TRBJ1-2	-	TGTGCCAGCAGCCAGCGGACAAGTGATGGCTACACCTTC	CASSQRTSDGYTF
TRBV6-6	-	TRBJ1-1	-	TGTGCCAGCAGGGCCCCTGGGGGCGCGACTGAAGCTTTCTTT	CASRAPGGATEAFF
TRBV5-1	once	TRBJ2-3	TRBD2	TGCGCCAGCAGCTTGCTAGCGGGGAGCACAGATACGCAGTATTTT	CASSLLAGSTDTQYF
TRBV14	-	TRBJ2-7	-	TGTGCCAGCAGCTTCCGATGGGGCGGGACTGGCGAGCAGTACTTC	CASSFRWGGTGEQYF
TRBV29-1	-	TRBJ1-2	-	TGCAGCGTCACCCCAAGCAATAGGTCTCCCGGAGGCCACACCTTC	CSVTPSNRSPGGHTF
TRBV9	-	TRBJ2-3	TRBD1	TGTGCCAGCAGCGTAGAGGGCCGCTGGCACAGGGGACACACAGATACGCAGTATTTT	CASSVEGRWHRGHTDTQYF
TRBV28	-	TRBJ2-1	TRBD2	TGTGCCAGCATCACGGGGGGGAGTTCATACAATGAGCAGTTCTTC	CASITGGSSYNEQFF
TRBV6-5	-	TRBJ1-5	TRBD1	TGTGCCAGCAGCTTTACAGGGGGAGGTCAGCCCCAGCATTTT	CASSFTGGGQPQHF
TRBV5-6	-	TRBJ1-1	TRBD1	TGTGCCAGCAGCTCCTACAGGGGCTCGAACACTGAAGCTTTCTTT	CASSSYRGSNTEAFF
TRBV6-6	few	TRBJ2-7	-	TGTGCCAGCAGTTCCTTTGGGTCTAGCGACTACGAGCAGTACTTC	CASSSFGSSDYEQYF
TRBV11-3	-	TRBJ2-2	-	TGTGCCAGCAGCTTGGGGCCTGCAGGGGAGCTGTTTTTT	CASSLGPAGELFF
TRBV14	-	TRBJ2-7	-	TGTGCCAGCAGCCTCACAGCTTCATCCTACGAGCAGTACTTC	CASSLTASSYEQYF
TRBV19	-	TRBJ1-2	TRBD1	TGTGCCAGTCGGCACCGGGACAGCGGCTACACCTTC	CASRHRDSGYTF
TRBV4-2	-	TRBJ2-1	TRBD2	TGTGCCAGCAGCCAAGCGGGAGGGACTAGTCTCAATGAGCAGTTCTTC	CASSQAGGTSLNEQFF